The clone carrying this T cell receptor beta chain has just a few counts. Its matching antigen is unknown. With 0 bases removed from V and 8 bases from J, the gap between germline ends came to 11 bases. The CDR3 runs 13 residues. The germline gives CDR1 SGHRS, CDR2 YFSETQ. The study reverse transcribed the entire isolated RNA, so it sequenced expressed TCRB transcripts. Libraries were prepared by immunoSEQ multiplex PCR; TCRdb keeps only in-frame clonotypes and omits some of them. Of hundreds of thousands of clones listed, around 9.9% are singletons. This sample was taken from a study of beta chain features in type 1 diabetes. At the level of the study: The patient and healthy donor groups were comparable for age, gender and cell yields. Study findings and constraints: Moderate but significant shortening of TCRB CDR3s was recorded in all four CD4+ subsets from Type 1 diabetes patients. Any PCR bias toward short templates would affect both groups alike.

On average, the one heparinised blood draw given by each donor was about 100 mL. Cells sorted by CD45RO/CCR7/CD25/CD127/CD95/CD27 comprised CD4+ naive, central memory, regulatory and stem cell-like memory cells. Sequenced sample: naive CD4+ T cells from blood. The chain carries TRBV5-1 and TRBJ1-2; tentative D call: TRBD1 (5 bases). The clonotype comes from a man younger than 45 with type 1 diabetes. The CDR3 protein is CASSLEGSIGYTF. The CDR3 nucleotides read TGCGCCAGCAGCTTGGAGGGGTCGATAGGCTACACCTTC.